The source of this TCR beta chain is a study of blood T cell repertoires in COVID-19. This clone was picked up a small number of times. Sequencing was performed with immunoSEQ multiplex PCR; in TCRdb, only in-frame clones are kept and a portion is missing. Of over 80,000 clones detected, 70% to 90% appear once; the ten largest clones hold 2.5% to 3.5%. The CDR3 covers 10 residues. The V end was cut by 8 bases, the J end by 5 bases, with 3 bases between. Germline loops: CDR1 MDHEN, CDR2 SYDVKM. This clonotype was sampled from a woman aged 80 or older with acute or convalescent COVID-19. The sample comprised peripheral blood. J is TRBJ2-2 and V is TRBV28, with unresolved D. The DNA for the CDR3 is TGTGCCAGCCGGACCGGGGAGCTGTTTTTT. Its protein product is CASRTGELFF.